This T cell receptor beta chain is from a study of identical twins. Findings and limits, study-wide: The same donors were not followed; conclusions instead depended on cross-sectional statistical analysis. The more abundant beta clonotypes in cord blood had fewer insertions, and memory repertoires did not show this.

From the 5' RACE reads, TCRdb called clonotypes with MiXCR, one entry per CDR3 protein. The table records over 250,000 distinct CDR3 sequences, roughly 10% of them present only once. CDR3 size: 14 residues. Looked up from germline, CDR1 is SEHNR and CDR2 is FQNEAQ (reference sequence). V was shortened by 6 bases and J by 6 bases, with 14 bases between the two germline ends. This clonotype was found many times. Antigen specificity is unknown. These data were also filed under a second study, of yellow fever vaccine responses in identical twins.

Sequences were obtained from CD8+ T cells sorted from blood. The chain employs TRBV7-9 and TRBJ2-2; possible D gene TRBD1, 5 bases. This sequence originates from a woman between 18 and 29 years old in good health. CDR3 loop: CASRPNRFPGELFF. The CDR3 DNA follows: TGTGCCAGCAGGCCTAACAGGTTCCCCGGGGAGCTGTTTTTT.